This T cell receptor (beta chain) was profiled in a study of CD4 T cells in relation to SARS-CoV-2 and coronaviruses. At the level of the study: TCR beta CDR3s were sequenced after roughly 10-day antigen culture of PBMCs.

Broader study findings: Crossreactive clones expanded significantly less to SARS-CoV-2 than monoreactive clones. Each donor contributed either pre-pandemic or post-infection samples, not both.

Method: immunoSEQ multiplex PCR; TCRdb's copy keeps in-frame clones and lacks some. The sample carries some 37,000 clones, just over 75% recorded once. For around ten days, roughly 9.4 x 10^4 sorted CD4+ cells grew with T cell-depleted PBMCs and CEF. This CDR3 comprises 17 residues. Per germline, CDR1 SGHRS and CDR2 YFSETQ. V was pared by 0 bases and J by 5 bases, with 9 bases of the junction left unmatched. Remarks on this clone: As yet, its antigen is unknown.

This rearrangement joins TRBV5-1 to TRBJ2-3; the match to TRBD2 covers 10 bases. This receptor was taken from an adult with COVID-19. Material: memory CD4+ T cells from PBMCs, cultured in vitro. CDR3 in amino acids: CASSLAYSGGGEDTQYF. DNA of the CDR3: TGCGCCAGCAGCTTGGCCTACAGCGGGGGGGGAGAAGATACGCAGTATTTT.